Below are 10 T cell receptor beta chains sequenced from a single sample in a study of shared clonotypes between healthy human individuals. Clones were sequenced by immunoSEQ multiplex PCR, and TCRdb holds only the in-frame ones, with some missing. Among over 2 million clones listed, 85% to 95% were seen once. Material for sequencing was naive CD4+ T cells from PBMCs. Documented subset: CD45RA+ positively selected. The source of these receptors is a young man in good health. Some clones in this sample may be carry-over from other donors' samples.

The chain joins TRBV5-4 to TRBJ1-3, with D hard to call. Germline V CDR1 and CDR2: SGHNT, YYREEE (reference sequence). V lost 4 bases to trimming and J lost 0 bases, with 8 bases between them. CDR3 length equals 14 residues. CDR3 sequence: CASSRELSGNTIYF. CDR3 in DNA: TGTGCCAGCAGCCGGGAACTCTCTGGAAACACCATATATTTT.

The rearrangement links TRBV5-6 to TRBJ2-5; TRBD2 might be the D (6 bases). Germline V gene lookup returns CDR1 SGHDT and CDR2 YYEEEE. The CDR3 totals 13 residues. The V end was cut by 0 bases, the J end by 5 bases, with 8 bases between. The CDR3 region has the DNA TGTGCCAGCAGCTTGGCTAGCGCCGAGACCCAGTACTTC. The encoded protein is CASSLASAETQYF.

V gene TRBV4-1 combines with J gene TRBJ1-5; D unclear. This CDR3 has 16 amino acids. Trimming stripped 1 base from V and 3 bases from J, with 13 bases between. Per germline, CDR1 MGHRA and CDR2 YSYEKL. The CDR3 loop is CASSQAPSVTNQPQHF. CDR3 nucleotide sequence: TGCGCCAGCAGCCAAGCCCCCAGTGTGACCAATCAGCCCCAGCATTTT.

The chain is built from TRBV7-3 and TRBJ2-7; TRBD2 might be the D (5 bases). V lost 5 bases to trimming and J lost 3 bases, with 17 bases between them. CDR3 length equals 15 residues. Germline CDR1 SGHTA, CDR2 FQGTGA. CDR3 amino acids: CASSVRGYGDYEQYF. CDR3 bases: TGTGCCAGCAGCGTCCGGGGTTATGGGGACTACGAGCAGTACTTC.

V usage is TRBV7-9 and J usage is TRBJ2-5; D is undetermined. Germline lookup yields CDR1 SEHNR and CDR2 FQNEAQ (reference sequence). This CDR3 region has 14 residues. Trimming shortened V by 7 bases and J by 1 base, and 13 bases separated the two germline ends. CDR3 sequence: CASNHPTFQETQYF. The CDR3 bases are TGTGCCAGCAATCACCCGACTTTCCAAGAGACCCAGTACTTC.

V usage is TRBV2 and J usage is TRBJ2-7; D possibly corresponds to TRBD2 (5 bases). This CDR3 has 15 residues. V was trimmed by 6 bases and J by 3 bases, leaving 18 bases between them. Germline CDR1 and CDR2: SNHLY and FYNNEI. CDR3 nucleotide sequence: TGTGCCAGCAGCCGGTTACGGACTGAATTCTACGAGCAGTACTTC. It encodes CASSRLRTEFYEQYF.

This chain connects TRBV28 to TRBJ1-1; 7 nucleotides line up with TRBD1. Losses at the gene ends were 5 bases for V and 1 base for J; bases not matched to a gene: 4. CDR3 length: 14 residues. CDR1 MDHEN and CDR2 SYDVKM come from the germline V gene. The CDR3 reads CASSARTGNTEAFF. CDR3 nucleotide sequence: TGTGCCAGCAGTGCCAGGACAGGGAACACTGAAGCTTTCTTT.

As concerns this clone: The sample contains more than one DNA sequence encoding this CDR3. The chain has TRBV2 and TRBJ2-5; D is perhaps TRBD1 (5 bases). V dropped 8 bases and J dropped 0 bases, with 7 bases sitting between them. Germline V gene data show CDR1 as SNHLY and CDR2 as FYNNEI. The CDR3 length is 12 residues. The CDR3 region is CASRRDQETQYF. As DNA, the CDR3 is TGTGCCAGCCGCAGGGACCAAGAGACCCAGTACTTC.

The J gene is TRBJ1-5, the V gene TRBV28; TRBD1 is a possible D gene (5 bases). V lost 5 bases, J lost 0 bases, and 26 bases lay in between. Germline CDR1 and CDR2: MDHEN and SYDVKM. This CDR3 comprises 20 residues. The CDR3 reads CASSPPHRGGGWSSNQPQHF. The CDR3 nucleotides are TGTGCCAGCAGTCCTCCCCACCGGGGGGGAGGGTGGTCTAGCAATCAGCCCCAGCATTTT.

The rearrangement links TRBV7-9 to TRBJ1-1; tentative D call: TRBD1 (5 bases). The CDR3 spans 14 residues. Per germline, CDR1 SEHNR and CDR2 FQNEAQ (reference sequence). V was cut by 5 bases and J by 0 bases, with 10 bases left in between. The CDR3 DNA reads as TGTGCCAGCAGCCAGGGCTCCCTGAACACTGAAGCTTTCTTT. Amino acids: CASSQGSLNTEAFF.